This TCR beta chain was sequenced in a study of a mutant IDH1 vaccine in newly diagnosed glioma. Study at large: In some groups vaccination began 4-6 weeks post-radiotherapy; others received it with temozolomide.

Libraries were prepared by immunoSEQ multiplex PCR; TCRdb keeps only in-frame clonotypes and omits some of them. Of more than 35,000 clones in the sample, roughly 88% were seen once. Time point specified: week 5, during vaccination. Each vaccine dose was 300 ug of mutant IDH1 20-mer peptide, with topical imiquimod. Notes on this clone: The antigen remains undetermined.

This CDR3 is 19 amino acids long. This specimen was PBMCs, taken from a glioma patient whose treatment included an IDH1 peptide vaccine. V and J are TRBV21-1 and TRBJ2-2; TRBD2 is taken as the D call from the table, unchecked against the DNA. TRBV21-1 is a known pseudogene. The sequence came from a man aged 40-50 years with glioma. CDR3 in DNA: TGTGCCAGCAGGTACAGTCGGACTAGCGGGAGGGATGACACCGGGGAGCTGTTTTTT. Its protein is CASRYSRTSGRDDTGELFF.